The entry below describes one T cell receptor beta chain. The data were obtained in a study of blood T cell repertoires in COVID-19. Looking at the study overall: The United States, Italy and Spain were the sources of the acute and convalescent COVID-19 samples. Nucleic acid was either cDNA or gDNA, and it came from T cells, B-cell-depleted T cells, or PBMCs.

CDR3 length: 13 amino acids. V was cut by 3 bases and J by 2 bases, with 7 bases left in between. CDR1 is MDHEN, CDR2 SYDVKM, per germline. Per the original data handling: Reference gene primer amplification gave nucleated cell count estimates. Measured with immunoSEQ multiplex PCR; TCRdb has only the in-frame clones, and not every one. The DNA was the basis for D and trimming; V, J and clone size are from that table. The sample gives 90,000 to 110,000 clones, less than 85% of which show up once; 15% to 20% is in the top ten. Sequencing input: peripheral blood. The receptor was derived from a woman aged 60-75 years with acute or convalescent COVID-19. The J gene is TRBJ1-2, the V gene TRBV28; D not resolved. This chain's CDR3 is CASSFSGNYGYTF. The CDR3 nucleotides read TGTGCCAGCAGTTTTTCAGGAAACTATGGCTACACCTTC.